This T cell receptor (beta chain) is drawn from a study of blood T cell repertoires in COVID-19. Study in general: Donors in the United States, Italy and Spain gave samples during acute or convalescent COVID-19. In each case, the material was cDNA or gDNA derived from T cells, B-cell-depleted T cells, or PBMCs.

This clone was seen just once. In the original processing: Amplification of reference gene primers was used by the study to estimate nucleated cell counts. Repertoires were generated with immunoSEQ multiplex PCR, while TCRdb's copy carries only in-frame clones and drops some. The DNA was the basis for D and trimming; V, J and clone size are from that table. The sample holds 99,000 or so clones, about four fifths seen once. Germline V gene lookup returns CDR1 SGHRS and CDR2 YFSETQ. The CDR3 has 17 amino acids. After removal of 0 bases from V and 2 bases from J, the junction contained 8 bases not matched to a gene.

The chain recombines TRBV5-1 with TRBJ2-3, with 8 bases matching TRBD1. This clonotype was obtained from a woman aged 65 to 85 with acute or convalescent COVID-19. The sample consisted of peripheral blood. CDR3 amino acids: CASSLGTGTGYTDTQYF. In DNA form, the CDR3 reads TGCGCCAGCAGCTTGGGGACCGGGACAGGCTACACAGATACGCAGTATTTT.